This is a list of T cell receptor beta chains from one sample in a study of cytomegalovirus exposure and HLA in healthy donors. Sequencing used immunoSEQ multiplex PCR; TCRdb keeps in-frame clones, though not all of them. The table records about 160,000 clones, approximately 81% of them present only once. Input material: PBMCs. The origin of the receptors is a man aged 30 to 45 in good health and CMV-seronegative. Each CDR3 is given with its conserved first and last residue. Fields, in order: CDR3 DNA, CDR3 protein, J gene, D gene, V gene, clone size. The D gene is left open where the match is weak. Clone size is shown for a subset of rows, as once, few, many or a class of expanded clone.

CDR3 DNA: TGCGCCAGCAGCGAATGGGACAGGGGGATCTACGAGCAGTACTTC
CDR3 protein: CASSEWDRGIYEQYF
J gene: TRBJ2-7
D gene: TRBD1
V gene: TRBV5-1
clone size: few

CDR3 DNA: TGTGCCATCAGGAAACAGGAAACGAACACTGAAGCTTTCTTT
CDR3 protein: CAIRKQETNTEAFF
J gene: TRBJ1-1
D gene: .
V gene: TRBV10-3
clone size: .

CDR3 DNA: TGCGCCAGCAGCTTGGGGACAGGGGGCAATAGCAATCAGCCCCAGCATTTT
CDR3 protein: CASSLGTGGNSNQPQHF
J gene: TRBJ1-5
D gene: TRBD1
V gene: TRBV5-1
clone size: once

CDR3 DNA: TGTGCCAGCAGCTCGACAGGGGTGGGGCAAGAGACCCAGTACTTC
CDR3 protein: CASSSTGVGQETQYF
J gene: TRBJ2-5
D gene: TRBD1
V gene: TRBV6-5
clone size: .

CDR3 DNA: TGTGCCAGCAGCTCCGCGCCCTCCTACGAGCAGTACTTC
CDR3 protein: CASSSAPSYEQYF
J gene: TRBJ2-7
D gene: .
V gene: TRBV11-2
clone size: .

CDR3 DNA: TGTGCCAGCAGTTACGAGCCTACCTACGAGCAGTACTTC
CDR3 protein: CASSYEPTYEQYF
J gene: TRBJ2-7
D gene: .
V gene: TRBV6-5
clone size: .

CDR3 DNA: TGTGCCAGCAGCTTACAGGGAAAAGGGGTGCGAGCTTTCTTT
CDR3 protein: CASSLQGKGVRAFF
J gene: TRBJ1-1
D gene: .
V gene: TRBV7-8
clone size: .

CDR3 DNA: TGTGCCAGCAGCTTAGGGACAGAAACCTACGAGCAGTACTTC
CDR3 protein: CASSLGTETYEQYF
J gene: TRBJ2-7
D gene: .
V gene: TRBV13
clone size: .

CDR3 DNA: TGCAGCGTTGATCGAGTACAAGAGACCCAGTACTTC
CDR3 protein: CSVDRVQETQYF
J gene: TRBJ2-5
D gene: .
V gene: TRBV29-1
clone size: .

CDR3 DNA: TGTGCCAGCAGCTTACCCCGGGGTAGCGGGAGTATGGAGACCCAGTACTTC
CDR3 protein: CASSLPRGSGSMETQYF
J gene: TRBJ2-5
D gene: TRBD2
V gene: TRBV7-2
clone size: .

CDR3 DNA: TGTGCCAGCAGCTTTGGCAGGTTAATTGGAAACACCATATATTTT
CDR3 protein: CASSFGRLIGNTIYF
J gene: TRBJ1-3
D gene: .
V gene: TRBV5-6
clone size: .

CDR3 DNA: TGTGCCAGCAGCTTATACCCCATGGGACAGGGAGTAAGTATTCCCTACGAGCAGTACTTC
CDR3 protein: CASSLYPMGQGVSIPYEQYF
J gene: TRBJ2-7
D gene: TRBD1
V gene: TRBV7-3
clone size: .

CDR3 DNA: TGCGCCAGCAGCTTGAACAGGGACAATGAGCAGTTCTTC
CDR3 protein: CASSLNRDNEQFF
J gene: TRBJ2-1
D gene: .
V gene: TRBV5-1
clone size: .

CDR3 DNA: TGTGCCAGCAGCTTGAGGTCGGGGGGGTACAATGAGCAGTTCTTC
CDR3 protein: CASSLRSGGYNEQFF
J gene: TRBJ2-1
D gene: TRBD2
V gene: TRBV5-6
clone size: .

CDR3 DNA: TGTGCCAGCAGCTTAGGGGGGGACTATGGCTACACCTTC
CDR3 protein: CASSLGGDYGYTF
J gene: TRBJ1-2
D gene: .
V gene: TRBV7-3
clone size: .

CDR3 DNA: TGTGCCAGCAGACCTAGAAGAGACTGGAACACTGAAGCTTTCTTT
CDR3 protein: CASRPRRDWNTEAFF
J gene: TRBJ1-1
D gene: .
V gene: TRBV6-5
clone size: .

CDR3 DNA: TGCGCCAGCAGCTTGGCGGACAGAAACACCGGGGAGCTGTTTTTT
CDR3 protein: CASSLADRNTGELFF
J gene: TRBJ2-2
D gene: .
V gene: TRBV5-1
clone size: .

CDR3 DNA: TGTGCCAGCCTGGGGGGGGCTTGGGGGGCCAACGTCCTGACTTTC
CDR3 protein: CASLGGAWGANVLTF
J gene: TRBJ2-6
D gene: .
V gene: TRBV19
clone size: .

CDR3 DNA: TGTGCCAGCAGCTTATTCCCGGGGGATACGCAGTATTTT
CDR3 protein: CASSLFPGDTQYF
J gene: TRBJ2-3
D gene: .
V gene: TRBV7-6
clone size: .

CDR3 DNA: TGTGCCAGCACCGACTACAACCAAGAGACCCAGTACTTC
CDR3 protein: CASTDYNQETQYF
J gene: TRBJ2-5
D gene: .
V gene: TRBV6-6
clone size: .

CDR3 DNA: TGCGCCAGCAGGGACCTGGGCGGGAGAGGTGAGACCCAGTACTTC
CDR3 protein: CASRDLGGRGETQYF
J gene: TRBJ2-5
D gene: TRBD2
V gene: TRBV5-1
clone size: once

CDR3 DNA: TGTGCCAGCAGCCCCGAGCGGGAGGGGGTAGCCAAAAACATTCAGTACTTC
CDR3 protein: CASSPEREGVAKNIQYF
J gene: TRBJ2-4
D gene: TRBD2
V gene: TRBV7-2
clone size: .

CDR3 DNA: TGTGCCAGCAGTGACTCGAGCGGGGTGGGATACAATGAGCAGTTCTTC
CDR3 protein: CASSDSSGVGYNEQFF
J gene: TRBJ2-1
D gene: TRBD2
V gene: TRBV6-4
clone size: .

CDR3 DNA: TGCGCCAGCAGTGGAAAACAGGGAGGGACTGGAAACACCATATATTTT
CDR3 protein: CASSGKQGGTGNTIYF
J gene: TRBJ1-3
D gene: .
V gene: TRBV10-2
clone size: .

CDR3 DNA: TGTGCCACCAGCAGTTCCGGGACAGCGGGAGACACCCAGTACTTC
CDR3 protein: CATSSSGTAGDTQYF
J gene: TRBJ2-5
D gene: .
V gene: TRBV15
clone size: once

CDR3 DNA: TGCGCCAGCAGCCAGCCGGGACAGGGGATGAATGGGGAGACCCAGTACTTC
CDR3 protein: CASSQPGQGMNGETQYF
J gene: TRBJ2-5
D gene: TRBD1
V gene: TRBV4-1
clone size: .

CDR3 DNA: TGCGCCAGCAGCGCCATACCGGGACAGATCGACAATGAGCAGTTCTTC
CDR3 protein: CASSAIPGQIDNEQFF
J gene: TRBJ2-1
D gene: TRBD1
V gene: TRBV5-1
clone size: .

CDR3 DNA: TGTGCCTGGACCCCTACCGGAGGAACTGAAGCTTTCTTT
CDR3 protein: CAWTPTGGTEAFF
J gene: TRBJ1-1
D gene: .
V gene: TRBV30
clone size: .

CDR3 DNA: TGTGCCAGCAGTGAAGCGGGAGGATTCAATGAGCAGTTCTTC
CDR3 protein: CASSEAGGFNEQFF
J gene: TRBJ2-1
D gene: .
V gene: TRBV2
clone size: .

CDR3 DNA: TGTGCCAGCAGTTCACAGGGTGCTTCACCCCTCCACTTT
CDR3 protein: CASSSQGASPLHF
J gene: TRBJ1-6
D gene: .
V gene: TRBV6-5
clone size: once

CDR3 DNA: TGTGCCAGCAGCCCTCGGACTAGCGGGGGGGGTAAGGGTAATGAGCAGTTCTTC
CDR3 protein: CASSPRTSGGGKGNEQFF
J gene: TRBJ2-1
D gene: TRBD2
V gene: TRBV13
clone size: once

CDR3 DNA: TGCGCCAGCAGCCCGTTCGGGAGGGGACGGGATTCACCCCTCCACTTT
CDR3 protein: CASSPFGRGRDSPLHF
J gene: TRBJ1-6
D gene: .
V gene: TRBV4-1
clone size: .

CDR3 DNA: TGTGCCAGCAGCCAGGGACGGGGGGCAGAGACCCAGTACTTC
CDR3 protein: CASSQGRGAETQYF
J gene: TRBJ2-5
D gene: .
V gene: TRBV5-8
clone size: .

CDR3 DNA: TGTGCCAGCAGTTATTACCGGGGGGAGGGAGAGACCCAGTACTTC
CDR3 protein: CASSYYRGEGETQYF
J gene: TRBJ2-5
D gene: TRBD2
V gene: TRBV6-6
clone size: few

CDR3 DNA: TGTGCCAGCAGCTTGACTAGCGGGAGTCAAGATACGCAGTATTTT
CDR3 protein: CASSLTSGSQDTQYF
J gene: TRBJ2-3
D gene: TRBD2
V gene: TRBV7-2
clone size: .

CDR3 DNA: TGCGCCAGCAGCCCGGCCGGGACTAGCCTATCCTACGAGCAGTACTTC
CDR3 protein: CASSPAGTSLSYEQYF
J gene: TRBJ2-7
D gene: TRBD2
V gene: TRBV4-3
clone size: .

CDR3 DNA: TGTGCCAGCAGTGCCCAAACAGGGACTAAGTACTTC
CDR3 protein: CASSAQTGTKYF
J gene: TRBJ2-7
D gene: .
V gene: TRBV27
clone size: few

CDR3 DNA: TGTGCCAGCTCGCCGCGGCCTGGCACAGATACGCAGTATTTT
CDR3 protein: CASSPRPGTDTQYF
J gene: TRBJ2-3
D gene: .
V gene: TRBV18
clone size: .

CDR3 DNA: TGTGCCAGCAGTGAATTGAGGGAAGCTTTCTTT
CDR3 protein: CASSELREAFF
J gene: TRBJ1-1
D gene: .
V gene: TRBV2
clone size: .

CDR3 DNA: TGCGCCAGCAGCCAAGAGGCAGGTAGTAACGAGCAGTACTTC
CDR3 protein: CASSQEAGSNEQYF
J gene: TRBJ2-7
D gene: .
V gene: TRBV4-1
clone size: .

CDR3 DNA: TGTGCCAGCAGTACCACGGACAGGGATGACAATGAGCAGTTCTTC
CDR3 protein: CASSTTDRDDNEQFF
J gene: TRBJ2-1
D gene: TRBD1
V gene: TRBV13
clone size: .

CDR3 DNA: TGTGCCAGTAGTATGACCGACGGGAACTATGGCTACACCTTC
CDR3 protein: CASSMTDGNYGYTF
J gene: TRBJ1-2
D gene: .
V gene: TRBV19
clone size: .

CDR3 DNA: TGTGCCAGCAGCCAAGTTTGGGGACAGGGAGGTCAGCCCCAGCATTTT
CDR3 protein: CASSQVWGQGGQPQHF
J gene: TRBJ1-5
D gene: TRBD1
V gene: TRBV4-2
clone size: .

CDR3 DNA: TGCGCCAGCAGTCCAGCCAAACAGGGGTCCGGAGATACGCAGTATTTT
CDR3 protein: CASSPAKQGSGDTQYF
J gene: TRBJ2-3
D gene: TRBD1
V gene: TRBV5-1
clone size: .

CDR3 DNA: TGCGCCAGCAGCTTGGGCGGGGGAAGGCAGGAGACCCAGTACTTC
CDR3 protein: CASSLGGGRQETQYF
J gene: TRBJ2-5
D gene: TRBD2
V gene: TRBV5-1
clone size: .